A single sample gave rise to the 20 T cell receptor beta chains below, sequenced in a study of type 1 and type 2 diabetes patients. The PCR template was genomic DNA. The TCR beta CDR3 region was amplified using 30 forward and 13 reverse primers. TCRdb re-called the multiplex PCR reads with MiXCR, one entry per CDR3 protein. The top ten hold about 13% of the sample, which has approximately 260,000 distinct CDR3 sequences, over 45% seen once. Sample: peripheral blood mononuclear cells (PBMCs). These TCRs come from a man aged 18 to 35 with type 2 diabetes.

The chain couples TRBV7-8 to TRBJ2-7, with 9 bases aligning to TRBD1. CDR1 is SGHVS, CDR2 FQNEAQ, per germline. V trimming: 2 bases; J trimming: 4 bases; junction bases outside the gene matches: 6. The CDR3 is made up of 15 amino acids. The DNA of the CDR3 is TGTGCCAGCAGCTTATATTTGGGACAGGGATACGAGCAGTACTTC. It specifies CASSLYLGQGYEQYF.

This clonotype was picked up a small number of times. V usage is TRBV27 and J usage is TRBJ2-5; 7 nucleotides line up with TRBD1. This CDR3 is built from 16 residues. Trimming took 2 bases from V and 5 from J; bases not matched to a gene: 11. Per germline, CDR1 MNHEY and CDR2 SMNVEV (reference sequence). CDR3 protein: CASSLRRQGVMETQYF. The CDR3 region has the DNA TGTGCCAGCAGTTTACGGAGGCAGGGGGTTATGGAGACCCAGTACTTC.

The chain joins TRBV28 to TRBJ1-2; 12 bases match TRBD1. With 5 bases clipped from V and 5 bases from J, the junction kept 9 bases outside the gene matches. Germline-derived CDR1 and CDR2 are MDHEN and SYDVKM. The CDR3 runs 16 residues. CDR3: CASSPPPGQGAYGYTF. The CDR3 DNA sequence: TGTGCCAGCAGTCCCCCACCGGGACAGGGGGCTTATGGCTACACCTTC.

The chain couples TRBV2 to TRBJ2-7, with D perhaps matching TRBD1 or TRBD2 (5 bases each). Trimming took off 11 bases at V and 2 bases at J, with 16 bases between the two ends. Germline V gene data show CDR1 as SNHLY and CDR2 as FYNNEI. The length of the CDR3 is 13 residues. The DNA of the CDR3 is TGTGCCGGGTCGGGGCGGGTCCCCTACGAGCAGTACTTC. This codes for CAGSGRVPYEQYF.

This clonotype showed up many times. This chain links TRBV30 with TRBJ1-6; D not resolved. The V end was cut by 1 base, the J end by 5 bases, with 9 bases between. This CDR3 comprises 14 residues. Germline-derived CDR1 and CDR2 are GTSNPN and SVGIG (reference sequence). CDR3 loop: CAWSGGINNSPLHF. The CDR3 DNA is TGTGCCTGGAGTGGAGGGATAAATAATTCACCCCTCCACTTT.

Only a few counts were recorded for this clonotype. The V gene is TRBV6-1, the J gene TRBJ2-5, with D possibly matching TRBD1 (6 bases). The germline CDR1 and CDR2 sequences are MNHNS and SASEGT. The V and J ends lost 0 bases and 7 bases respectively, with 12 bases between them. This CDR3 region has 14 residues. This chain's CDR3 is CASSEAARTATQYF. In DNA, the CDR3 is TGTGCCAGCAGTGAAGCGGCGCGGACAGCGACCCAGTACTTC.

The chain couples TRBV7-2 to TRBJ2-5; 9 bases match TRBD2. This CDR3 spans 19 amino acids. Germline trimming cut 5 bases from V and 5 bases from J; bases unmatched to any gene: 21. Germline V CDR1 and CDR2: SGHTA, FQGNSA. CDR3 sequence reads: CASSLPWMKAGGPDETQYF. DNA for the CDR3: TGTGCCAGCAGCCTCCCCTGGATGAAGGCGGGGGGGCCTGATGAGACCCAGTACTTC.

This sequence joins TRBV28 and TRBJ2-7; TRBD1 might be the D (6 bases). The V gene's germline CDR1 is MDHEN and CDR2 SYDVKM. Trimming pared 6 bases from V and 3 bases from J, leaving 15 bases between. The CDR3 length is 14 residues. The CDR3 region is CASSRTEGVYEQYF. The CDR3 DNA reads TGTGCCAGCAGCCGGACAGAGGGGGTCTACGAGCAGTACTTC.

This clonotype was counted only a few times. The rearrangement links TRBV18 to TRBJ1-2; D gene uncertain. With 3 bases removed from V and 5 bases from J, the gap between germline ends came to 7 bases. This CDR3 is built from 12 residues. CDR1 KGHSH and CDR2 LQKENI come from the germline V gene. This CDR3 is CASSPNAYGYTF. CDR3 bases: TGTGCCAGCTCACCCAACGCTTATGGCTACACCTTC.

This clonotype was counted only a few times. The chain links TRBV19 to TRBJ1-6; weak D call: TRBD1 (5 bases). From germline, CDR1 is LNHDA and CDR2 SQIVND (reference sequence). The CDR3 has 15 amino acids. V was cut by 5 bases and J by 10 bases, with 18 bases left in between. CDR3 in amino acids: CASSQEAGLRSPLHF. In nucleotides, the CDR3 is TGTGCCAGTAGTCAGGAAGCAGGGCTGAGATCACCCCTCCACTTT.

The chain links TRBV7-2 to TRBJ1-1, with D possibly being TRBD1 (5 bases). The CDR3 sequence is 15 residues long. Per the germline V gene, CDR1 is SGHTA and CDR2 is FQGNSA. Trimming pared 6 bases from V and 4 bases from J, leaving 18 bases between. CDR3 in DNA: TGTGCCAGCAGTGAATATCGGGCAGGGTTCACTGAAGCTTTCTTT. Translating it yields CASSEYRAGFTEAFF.

This clonotype was counted between two and nine times. The genes are TRBV2 and TRBJ2-3; 12 nucleotides match TRBD2. After removal of 6 bases from V and 5 bases from J, the junction contained 6 bases not matched to a gene. CDR1 is SNHLY, CDR2 FYNNEI, per germline. The CDR3 is 15 residues long. CDR3 sequence reads: CASRATSGSGDTQYF. CDR3 DNA sequence: TGTGCCAGCAGAGCGACTAGCGGGAGTGGAGATACGCAGTATTTT. Filled out from reference TRBV2 and TRBJ2-3, the complete variable domain reads EPEVTQTPSHQVTQMGQEVILRCVPISNHLYFYWYRQILGQKVEFLVSFYNNEISEKSEIFDDQFSVERPDGSNFTLKIRSTKLEDSAMYFCASRATSGSGDTQYFGPGTRLTVL.

CDR3 coding DNA: TGTGCCAGCTCACCTCAGGGACAGGGTAATTCACCCCTCCACTTT. Translating it yields CASSPQGQGNSPLHF. V is TRBV18 and J is TRBJ1-6; 9 bases align to TRBD1. The germline V gene has CDR1 KGHSH and CDR2 LQKENI. This CDR3 has 15 amino acids. With V trimmed by 3 bases and J by 6 bases, 3 bases remained unmatched.

V usage is TRBV9 and J usage is TRBJ2-5; the D gene is possibly TRBD2 (5 bases). Germline CDR1 and CDR2: SGDLS and YYNGEE. V lost 0 bases and J 7 bases, leaving 7 bases between the germline ends. The CDR3 length is 12 residues. The CDR3 is CASSVVGGTQYF. The CDR3 bases are TGTGCCAGCAGCGTAGTTGGAGGGACCCAGTACTTC.

The chain recombines TRBV29-1 with TRBJ2-5; the match to TRBD2 covers 16 bases. The CDR3 is 14 residues long. V was pared by 7 bases and J by 4 bases, with 3 bases of the junction left unmatched. The germline CDR1 and CDR2 sequences are SQVTM and ANQGSEA. In DNA form, the CDR3 reads TGCAGCGGGGGACTAGCGGGAGGGGCAGAGACCCAGTACTTC. This gives the protein CSGGLAGGAETQYF.

The rearrangement links TRBV2 to TRBJ1-1, with 7 bases that match TRBD1. Unmatched junction bases numbered 12, after V lost 5 bases and J lost 3 bases. Germline CDR1 reads SNHLY; CDR2 reads FYNNEI. The CDR3 contains 16 residues. The CDR3 region is CASSHARDSGYTEAFF. The CDR3 DNA reads TGTGCCAGCAGTCACGCCCGGGACAGCGGATACACTGAAGCTTTCTTT.

This rearrangement joins TRBV5-1 to TRBJ1-5, with TRBD1 identical over 12 bases. Germline V gene lookup returns CDR1 SGHRS and CDR2 YFSETQ. V shed 1 base, J shed 5 bases, and the junction held 13 bases outside the gene matches. This CDR3 comprises 19 residues. CDR3 DNA sequence: TGCGCCAGCAGCTTGCGAATGGGACAGGGGGCTCCCTTGGATCAGCCCCAGCATTTT. Its protein is CASSLRMGQGAPLDQPQHF.

This clonotype was seen a few times. The CDR3 region has the DNA TGTGCCAGCAGCAAGGGACAGGGGATGGGCGAGCAGTACTTC. As protein: CASSKGQGMGEQYF. The chain is built from TRBV7-9 and TRBJ2-7, with TRBD1 identical over 10 bases. V lost 5 bases to trimming and J lost 6 bases; unmatched junction nucleotides: 7. The CDR3 length is 14 residues. Germline V gene data show CDR1 as SEHNR and CDR2 as FQNEAQ (reference sequence).

V usage is TRBV4-3 and J usage is TRBJ2-7; the D is unclear. This CDR3 has 15 amino acids. Germline V gene lookup returns CDR1 LGHNA and CDR2 YSLEER. V was shortened by 0 bases and J by 0 bases, with 9 bases between the two germline ends. The CDR3 here is CASSQDQKGSYEQYF. CDR3 DNA sequence: TGCGCCAGCAGCCAAGATCAAAAGGGCTCCTACGAGCAGTACTTC.

This clonotype appeared once. This chain connects TRBV20-1 to TRBJ1-1; possible D gene TRBD1, 6 bases. Germline CDR1 reads DFQATT; CDR2 reads SNEGSKA (reference sequence). CDR3 length equals 14 residues. Trimming removed 3 bases from V and 1 base from J, with 12 bases in between. The CDR3 loop reads CSARILGQNTEAFF. The CDR3, as DNA: TGCAGTGCTAGGATCTTGGGACAGAACACTGAAGCTTTCTTT.